These 4 T cell receptor beta chains were all obtained from the same sample, sequenced in a study of post-analysis software for immune sequencing data. No antigens are known for them. cDNA libraries of TCR beta carried unique molecular identifiers. TCRdb ran MiXCR on the PCR reads and lists one entry per CDR3 protein. The sample lists hundreds of thousands of distinct CDR3 sequences; roughly half were seen once. Study results and limitations: When patients were compared with controls, a handful of TRBV segments were more frequent, TRBV5-6, TRBV5-1 and TRBV20-1 among them.

The material sequenced was blood. The receptors stem from a girl aged 5 to 17 with multiple sclerosis.

This clonotype was seen a few times. The chain is built from TRBV29-1 and TRBJ2-5, with D perhaps matching TRBD1 or TRBD2 (5 bases each). The DNA end is more similar to TRBJ2-7, so the J call may be wrong. CDR1 SQVTM and CDR2 ANQGSEA come from the germline V gene. CDR3 size: 14 residues. CDR3 region: CSVAGTPAPGEQYF. DNA of the CDR3: TGCAGCGTGGCCGGGACGCCAGCCCCCGGCGAGCAGTACTTC.

This clonotype was recorded a few times. The chain is built from TRBV25-1 and TRBJ2-5; TRBD1 matches at 11 bases. There are 16 residues in the CDR3. Germline V lookup: CDR1 MGHDK, CDR2 SYGVNS. The J segment lost 4 bases and the V segment lost 5 bases, leaving 9 bases of the junction unmatched. CDR3 nucleotides: TGTGCCAGCAGTTTCCCTGGGACAGGGGGGAGAGAGACCCAGTACTTC. It codes for CASSFPGTGGRETQYF.

The chain links TRBV7-2 to TRBJ2-4; possibly TRBD1 for D (6 bases). The CDR3 length is 17 residues. V was pared by 1 base and J by 0 bases, with 13 bases between. The V gene's germline CDR1 is SGHTA and CDR2 FQGNSA. The CDR3 region is CASSLVQGRLAKNIQYF. CDR3 nucleotide sequence: TGTGCCAGCAGCTTAGTACAGGGTCGGTTAGCCAAAAACATTCAGTACTTC.

The V and J genes are TRBV9 and TRBJ2-1; D is unclear. The CDR3 has 13 amino acids. Trimming shortened V by 0 bases and J by 5 bases, and 6 bases separated the two germline ends. Germline loops: CDR1 SGDLS, CDR2 YYNGEE. CDR3 sequence: CASSVEPNNEQFF. CDR3 DNA sequence: TGTGCCAGCAGCGTAGAACCGAACAATGAGCAGTTCTTC.